This TCR beta chain was documented in a study of cytomegalovirus exposure and HLA in healthy donors. Study observations and caveats: Confirmation was obtained in vitro that a few CMV-associated chains are specific for CMV antigens. Reports indicated that the classifier achieved high specificity and sensitivity in diagnosing cytomegalovirus status.

This CDR3 has 17 amino acids. Germline CDR1 is KGHSH and CDR2 is LQKENI. V was clipped by 5 bases and J by 2 bases; unmatched bases: 7. Sequenced by immunoSEQ multiplex PCR; TCRdb stores in-frame clones only, minus some. The sample yields 100,000 to 130,000 clones, more than 90% seen once. Note on this clone: Its antigen remains unidentified.

The sequencing sample was made of PBMCs. The receptor comes from a woman under 30 in good health and CMV-seronegative. This chain uses TRBV18 with TRBJ2-7, with 15 bases fitting TRBD2. CDR3 in amino acids: CASSWGLAGGYTYEQYF. CDR3 nucleotides: TGTGCCAGCTCATGGGGACTAGCGGGGGGATACACCTACGAGCAGTACTTC.